The following is a T cell receptor (beta chain) sequence with its context. Antigen specificity is unknown. This entry belongs to a study of T-cell memory formation after mild COVID-19. The CDR3 extends over 14 amino acids. Trimming pared 0 bases from V and 6 bases from J, leaving 10 bases between. The V gene's germline CDR1 is SGHRS and CDR2 YFSETQ. Researchers used 5'RACE with constant-segment primers to make TCR alpha and TCR beta cDNA libraries that carry sample barcodes and UMIs. TCRdb re-called the 5' RACE reads through MiXCR, storing one row per CDR3 protein. Of around 200,000 distinct CDR3 sequences in the sample, 25% to 35% were seen once. Findings and limits, study-wide: Among clones peaking at day 37 in the second wave, SARS-CoV-2 specificity remained unconfirmed. Day 15 to 85 contracting clones showed balanced CD4/CD8; day 15 to 37 expanders favored CD4+. Contracting CD4+ clones sat mainly in CM and EM; CD8+ in EMRA.

This rearrangement joins TRBV5-1 to TRBJ2-1; a weak D match, TRBD1 (5 bases). Specimen: PBMCs or a T cell subset sorted from them (not recorded which). The source is an adult woman who had mild COVID-19 (a few samples of this study predate the infection). Cell type and time point are not known. DNA of the CDR3: TGCGCCAGCAGCTTGGAGCAGGGTTCCAATGAGCAGTTCTTC. It translates to CASSLEQGSNEQFF.